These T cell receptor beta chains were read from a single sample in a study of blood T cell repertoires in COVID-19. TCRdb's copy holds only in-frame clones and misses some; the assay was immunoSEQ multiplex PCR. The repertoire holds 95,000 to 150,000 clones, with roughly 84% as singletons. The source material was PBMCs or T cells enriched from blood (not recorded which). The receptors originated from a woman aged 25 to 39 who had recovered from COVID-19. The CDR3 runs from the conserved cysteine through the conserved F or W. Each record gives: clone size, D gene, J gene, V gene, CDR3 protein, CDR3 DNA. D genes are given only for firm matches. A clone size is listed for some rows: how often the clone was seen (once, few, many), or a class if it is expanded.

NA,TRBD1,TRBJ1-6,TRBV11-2,CASSLGQGAASPLHF,TGTGCCAGCAGCTTAGGACAGGGGGCGGCGTCACCCCTCCACTTT
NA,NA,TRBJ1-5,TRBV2,CASSELRQEPQHF,TGTGCCAGCAGTGAATTGCGACAGGAGCCCCAGCATTTT
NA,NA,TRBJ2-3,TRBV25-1,CASSELGQGEVTDTQYF,TGTGCCAGCAGTGAATTGGGCCAGGGGGAGGTCACAGATACGCAGTATTTT
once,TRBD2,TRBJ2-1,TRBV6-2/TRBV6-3,CASSYNWLAGGNEQFF,TGTGCCAGCAGTTACAACTGGCTAGCGGGAGGCAATGAGCAGTTCTTC
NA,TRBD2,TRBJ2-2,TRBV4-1,CASSQESEGFAGANTGELFF,TGCGCCAGCAGCCAAGAGAGTGAGGGTTTTGCGGGAGCTAACACCGGGGAGCTGTTTTTT
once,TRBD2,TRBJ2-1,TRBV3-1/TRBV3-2,CASSQDWLAGGTYNEQFF,TGTGCCAGCAGCCAAGATTGGCTAGCGGGAGGAACCTACAATGAGCAGTTCTTC
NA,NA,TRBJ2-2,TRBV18,CASSRTDSTLNTGELFF,TGTGCCAGCTCACGAACCGACAGTACCCTCAACACCGGGGAGCTGTTTTTT
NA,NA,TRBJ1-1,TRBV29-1,CSTTQGHTEAFF,TGCAGCACCACGCAGGGGCACACTGAAGCTTTCTTT
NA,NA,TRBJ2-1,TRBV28,CASSLGGRIHNEQFF,TGTGCCAGCAGTTTAGGGGGGAGGATCCACAATGAGCAGTTCTTC
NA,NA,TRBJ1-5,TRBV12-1,CASSFDAKRDSNQPQHF,TGTGCCAGCAGCTTTGATGCGAAGCGAGATAGCAATCAGCCCCAGCATTTT
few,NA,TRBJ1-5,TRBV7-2,CASSFPGDLPQHF,TGTGCCAGCAGCTTCCCAGGGGACCTGCCCCAGCATTTT
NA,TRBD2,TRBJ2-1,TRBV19,CASSRLANYNEQFF,TGTGCCAGTAGTCGACTAGCGAATTACAATGAGCAGTTCTTC
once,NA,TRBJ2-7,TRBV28,CASSLAGPGYYEQYF,TGTGCCAGCAGTTTAGCGGGGCCGGGGTACTACGAGCAGTACTTC
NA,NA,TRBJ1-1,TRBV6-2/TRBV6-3,CASSYSDTNTEAFF,TGTGCCAGCAGTTACTCCGACACGAACACTGAAGCTTTCTTT
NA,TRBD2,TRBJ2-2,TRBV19,CASRLWLAEQSTGELFF,TGTGCCAGTAGGCTATGGCTAGCGGAACAATCCACCGGGGAGCTGTTTTTT
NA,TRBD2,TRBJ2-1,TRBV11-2,CASSLVLAGGSNEQFF,TGTGCCAGCAGCTTAGTTCTAGCGGGAGGGAGCAATGAGCAGTTCTTC
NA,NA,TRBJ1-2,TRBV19,CASSMVRDNYGYTF,TGTGCCAGTAGTATGGTTCGCGATAACTATGGCTACACCTTC
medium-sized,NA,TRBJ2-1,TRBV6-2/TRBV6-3,CASSYFPSNEQFF,TGTGCCAGCAGTTACTTTCCTTCCAATGAGCAGTTCTTC
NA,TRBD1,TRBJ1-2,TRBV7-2,CASSFRDRRGYTF,TGTGCCAGCAGCTTCCGGGACAGGCGCGGCTACACCTTC
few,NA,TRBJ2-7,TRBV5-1,CASSLVRATAYEQYF,TGCGCCAGCAGCTTGGTCAGGGCCACCGCCTACGAGCAGTACTTC
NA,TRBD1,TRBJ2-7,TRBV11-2,CASSLGQGRYEQYF,TGTGCCAGCAGCCTCGGACAGGGGAGATACGAGCAGTACTTC
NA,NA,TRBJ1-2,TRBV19,CASSIPGRVTGYTF,TGTGCCAGTAGTATCCCGGGCAGGGTGACTGGCTACACCTTC
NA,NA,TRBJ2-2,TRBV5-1,CASRRATGELFF,TGCGCCAGCAGGAGGGCTACCGGGGAGCTGTTTTTT
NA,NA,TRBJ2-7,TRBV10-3,CAISAGGEQYF,TGTGCCATCAGTGCAGGGGGGGAGCAGTACTTC
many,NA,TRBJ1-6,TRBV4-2,CASSPRNSYNSPLHF,TGTGCCAGCAGCCCCAGGAACTCCTATAATTCACCCCTCCACTTT
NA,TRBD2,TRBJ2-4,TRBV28,CASSLSGGENIQYF,TGTGCCAGCAGTTTGTCCGGGGGGGAAAACATTCAGTACTTC
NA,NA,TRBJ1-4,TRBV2,CASNRFRAPTEKLFF,TGTGCCAGCAATCGATTCAGGGCTCCGACTGAAAAACTGTTTTTT
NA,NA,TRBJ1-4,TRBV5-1,CASSLEIHSREKLFF,TGCGCCAGCAGCTTGGAAATTCACAGCCGGGAAAAACTGTTTTTT
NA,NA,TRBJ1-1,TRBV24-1,CATSASGQANTEAFF,TGTGCCACCAGTGCCTCGGGACAAGCTAACACTGAAGCTTTCTTT
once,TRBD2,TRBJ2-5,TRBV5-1,CASSRLAGVKETQYF,TGCGCCAGCAGCCGACTAGCGGGAGTTAAAGAGACCCAGTACTTC
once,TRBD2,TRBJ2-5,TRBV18,CASSPGLAGLGTQYF,TGTGCCAGCTCACCAGGACTAGCGGGGCTGGGGACCCAGTACTTC
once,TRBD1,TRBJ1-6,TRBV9,CASSVDPTGNSPLHF,TGTGCCAGCAGCGTAGATCCGACAGGGAACTCACCCCTCCACTTT
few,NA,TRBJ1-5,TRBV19,CASSIRHPREPQHF,TGTGCCAGTAGTATTAGGCACCCACGGGAGCCCCAGCATTTT
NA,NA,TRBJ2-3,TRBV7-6,CASSLTGLSADTQYF,TGTGCCAGCAGCTTAACGGGATTGTCAGCAGATACGCAGTATTTT
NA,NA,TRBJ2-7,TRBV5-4,CASSLQGYEQYF,TGTGCCAGCAGCTTGCAGGGCTACGAGCAGTACTTC
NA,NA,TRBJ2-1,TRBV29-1,CSEVEPRGQFF,TGCAGCGAGGTGGAGCCAAGGGGGCAGTTCTTC
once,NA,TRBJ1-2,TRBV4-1,CASSQDGHAGGYTF,TGCGCCAGCAGCCAAGACGGACACGCTGGAGGCTACACCTTC
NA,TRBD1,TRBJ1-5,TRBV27,CASSRSGTGVGQPQHF,TGTGCCAGCAGTAGATCCGGGACAGGGGTGGGGCAGCCCCAGCATTTT
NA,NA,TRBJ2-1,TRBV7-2,CASTPAGSGYEQFF,TGTGCCAGCACCCCCGCCGGGAGTGGATATGAGCAGTTCTTC
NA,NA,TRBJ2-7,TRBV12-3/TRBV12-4,CASSLGAYEQYF,TGTGCCAGCAGTTTGGGAGCTTACGAGCAGTACTTC
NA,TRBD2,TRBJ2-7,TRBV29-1,CSVGLAGRDEQYF,TGCAGCGTCGGACTAGCGGGAAGGGACGAGCAGTACTTC
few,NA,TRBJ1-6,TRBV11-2,CASSLDRGGPLNSPLHF,TGTGCCAGCAGCTTAGATCGGGGGGGACCCCTGAATTCACCCCTCCACTTT
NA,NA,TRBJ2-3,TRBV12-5,CASGSGDPTDTQYF,TGTGCTAGTGGTTCAGGGGACCCCACAGATACGCAGTATTTT
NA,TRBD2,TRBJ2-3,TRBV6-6,CASSRTGLAGFTDTQYF,TGTGCCAGCAGTCGAACTGGACTAGCGGGATTCACAGATACGCAGTATTTT
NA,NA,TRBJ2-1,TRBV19,CASSKEEGDEQFF,TGTGCCAGTAGTAAGGAAGAGGGCGATGAGCAGTTCTTC
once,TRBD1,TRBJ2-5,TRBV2,CASSTDRGRETQYF,TGTGCCAGCAGCACTGACAGGGGCAGGGAGACCCAGTACTTC
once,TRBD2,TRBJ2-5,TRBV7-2,CASSLGTSGQETQYF,TGTGCCAGCAGCTTAGGGACTAGCGGGCAAGAGACCCAGTACTTC
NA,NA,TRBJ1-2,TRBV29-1,CSVTDGGLIGYTF,TGCAGCGTTACTGATGGAGGGTTAATCGGCTACACCTTC
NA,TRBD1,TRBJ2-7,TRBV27,CASSPGQGKFFYEQYF,TGTGCCAGCAGTCCGGGACAGGGAAAGTTCTTCTACGAGCAGTACTTC
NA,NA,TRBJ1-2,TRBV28,CASSFGGRPYGYTF,TGTGCCAGCAGTTTCGGGGGGCGACCATATGGCTACACCTTC
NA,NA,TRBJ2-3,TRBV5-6,CASSRGTEDTQYF,TGTGCCAGCAGCAGGGGGACCGAAGATACGCAGTATTTT
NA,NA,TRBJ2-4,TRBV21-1,CASRTTSGRAVAKNIQYF,TGTGCCAGCAGAACAACTAGCGGGAGGGCCGTAGCCAAAAACATTCAGTACTTC
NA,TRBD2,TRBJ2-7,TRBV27,CASSLAAGGTYEQYF,TGTGCCAGCAGTTTAGCTGCGGGAGGGACCTACGAGCAGTACTTC
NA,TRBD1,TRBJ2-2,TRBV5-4,CASSPRDRVAGELFF,TGTGCCAGCAGCCCCCGGGACAGGGTTGCCGGGGAGCTGTTTTTT
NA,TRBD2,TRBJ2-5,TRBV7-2,CASSLELASGETQYF,TGTGCCAGCAGCTTAGAACTAGCGTCGGGAGAGACCCAGTACTTC
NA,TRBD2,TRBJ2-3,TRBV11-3,CASSPGVAGGTDTQYF,TGTGCCAGCAGCCCTGGGGTAGCGGGAGGCACAGATACGCAGTATTTT
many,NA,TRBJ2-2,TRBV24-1,CATSDLLTGELFF,TGTGCCACCAGTGATTTGCTGACCGGGGAGCTGTTTTTT